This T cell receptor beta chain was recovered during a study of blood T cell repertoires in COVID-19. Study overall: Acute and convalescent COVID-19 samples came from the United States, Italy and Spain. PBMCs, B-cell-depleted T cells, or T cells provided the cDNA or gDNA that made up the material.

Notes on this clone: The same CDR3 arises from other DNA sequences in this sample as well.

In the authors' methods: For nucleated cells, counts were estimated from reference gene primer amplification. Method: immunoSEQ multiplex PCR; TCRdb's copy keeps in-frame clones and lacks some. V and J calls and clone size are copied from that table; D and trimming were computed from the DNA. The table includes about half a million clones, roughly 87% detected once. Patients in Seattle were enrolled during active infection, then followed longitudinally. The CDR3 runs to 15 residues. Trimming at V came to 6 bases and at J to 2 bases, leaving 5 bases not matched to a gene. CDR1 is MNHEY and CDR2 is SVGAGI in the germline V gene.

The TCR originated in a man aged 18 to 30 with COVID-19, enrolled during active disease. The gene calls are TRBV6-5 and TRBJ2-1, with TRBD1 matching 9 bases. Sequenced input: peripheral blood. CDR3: CASSLDRGAYNEQFF. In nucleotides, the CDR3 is TGTGCCAGCAGCCTCGACAGGGGGGCCTACAATGAGCAGTTCTTC.